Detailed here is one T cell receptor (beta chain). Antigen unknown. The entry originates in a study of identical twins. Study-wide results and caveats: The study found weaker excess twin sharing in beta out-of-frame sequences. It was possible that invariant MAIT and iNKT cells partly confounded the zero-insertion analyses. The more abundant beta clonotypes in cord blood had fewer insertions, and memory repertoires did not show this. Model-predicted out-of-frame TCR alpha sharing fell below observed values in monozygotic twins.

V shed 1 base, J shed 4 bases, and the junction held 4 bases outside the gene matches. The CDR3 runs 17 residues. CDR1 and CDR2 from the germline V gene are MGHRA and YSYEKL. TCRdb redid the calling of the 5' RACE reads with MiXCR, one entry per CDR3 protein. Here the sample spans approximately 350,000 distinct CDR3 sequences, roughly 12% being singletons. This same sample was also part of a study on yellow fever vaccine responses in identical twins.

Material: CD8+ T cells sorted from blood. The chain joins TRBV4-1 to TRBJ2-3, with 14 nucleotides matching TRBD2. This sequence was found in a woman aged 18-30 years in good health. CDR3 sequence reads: CASSQGGLAGGADTQYF. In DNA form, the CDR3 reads TGCGCCAGCAGCCAAGGTGGACTAGCGGGAGGAGCAGATACGCAGTATTTT.